These 28 T cell receptor beta chains share one sample of origin, sequenced in a study of blood T cell repertoires in COVID-19. The repertoire was sequenced with immunoSEQ multiplex PCR; TCRdb's copy has only in-frame clones and lacks some. This table has 55,000 to 65,000 clones, around 86% appearing once. Input material: peripheral blood. These receptors came from a human donor in a cohort sampled during active COVID-19.

In this sample, this clone turned up a few times. This rearrangement joins TRBV7-9 to TRBJ1-4; the D is unclear. The V and J ends lost 3 bases and 14 bases respectively, with 13 bases between them. This CDR3 comprises 12 residues. Germline assignment: CDR1 SEHNR and CDR2 FQNEAQ (reference sequence). CDR3 loop: CASSFGQTGLFF. Written as DNA, the CDR3 is TGTGCCAGCAGCTTTGGTCAAACGGGGCTGTTTTTT.

The chain combines TRBV19 with TRBJ1-1; 10 positions agree with TRBD1. The junction had 9 bases not matched to a gene; V was cut back by 9 bases and J by 5 bases. The CDR3 runs to 14 residues. Germline loops: CDR1 LNHDA, CDR2 SQIVND (reference sequence). Here the CDR3 reads CASTSDRGLTEAFF. DNA for the CDR3: TGTGCCAGCACCTCCGACAGGGGGCTGACTGAAGCTTTCTTT.

This chain links TRBV19 with TRBJ1-5; D gene uncertain. The CDR3 runs to 17 residues. Trimming took 1 base from V and 7 from J, leaving 20 bases between them. In germline, CDR1 is LNHDA, CDR2 SQIVND (reference sequence). CDR3 region: CASSIGALRSPRQPQHF. The DNA for the CDR3 is TGTGCCAGTAGTATAGGGGCATTAAGGTCCCCCCGCCAGCCCCAGCATTTT.

The J gene is TRBJ2-5, the V gene TRBV7-6; 13 positions match TRBD2. There are 17 residues in the CDR3. V shed 1 base and J 2 bases; nucleotides not matched to a gene: 4. The germline V gene has CDR1 SGHVS and CDR2 FNYEAQ. CDR3 in amino acids: CASSLVLTSGGQETQYF. The DNA of the CDR3 is TGTGCCAGCAGCTTAGTGCTGACTAGCGGGGGGCAAGAGACCCAGTACTTC.

The rearrangement uses TRBV7-2 and TRBJ2-3, with D maybe TRBD2 (7 bases). The CDR3 totals 17 residues. Germline assignment: CDR1 SGHTA and CDR2 FQGNSA. V dropped 2 bases and J dropped 10 bases, with 25 bases sitting between them. This CDR3 reads CASSLWSIELGGGSQYF. The CDR3 nucleotides read TGTGCCAGCAGCTTATGGTCGATCGAGCTGGGGGGGGGCTCGCAGTATTTT.

The V gene is TRBV5-4, the J gene TRBJ2-5; the D is unclear. Between the trimmed V and J ends, which lost 0 bases and 4 bases, there was a span of 10 bases. In germline, CDR1 is SGHNT, CDR2 YYREEE (reference sequence). This CDR3 has 14 amino acids. The CDR3 DNA follows: TGTGCCAGCAGCTTGGACTCCAGGCCAGAGACCCAGTACTTC. It encodes CASSLDSRPETQYF.

The chain has TRBV7-9 and TRBJ1-6; 8 bases map to TRBD1. The CDR3 consists of 16 residues. CDR1 is SEHNR and CDR2 is FQNEAQ in the germline V gene (reference sequence). Germline trimming cut 4 bases from V and 9 bases from J; bases unmatched to any gene: 11. The DNA for the CDR3 is TGTGCCAGCAGCTCCCAGGGGGCGGTAGTCGGTTCACCCCTCCACTTT. Protein product: CASSSQGAVVGSPLHF.

This clone has more than one count but fewer than ten. J is TRBJ2-3 and V is TRBV5-4; no firm D call. This CDR3 spans 12 amino acids. V lost 2 bases and J 3 bases, leaving 4 bases between the germline ends. In germline, CDR1 is SGHNT, CDR2 YYREEE (reference sequence). The CDR3: CASSFTTDTQYF. The CDR3 DNA reads TGTGCCAGCAGCTTCACAACAGATACGCAGTATTTT.

This chain connects TRBV27 to TRBJ2-1, with TRBD1 matching over 7 bases. Trimming removed 8 bases from V and 5 bases from J; junction bases left unmatched: 6. The CDR3 is made up of 13 amino acids. In germline, CDR1 is MNHEY, CDR2 SMNVEV (reference sequence). The chain's CDR3 is CASGRDRNNEQFF. For the CDR3, the DNA is TGTGCCAGCGGCCGGGACAGAAACAATGAGCAGTTCTTC.

This clone was recorded a few times. The chain couples TRBV5-1 to TRBJ2-6, with D perhaps matching TRBD2 (6 bases). This CDR3 contains 16 residues. The V gene's germline CDR1 is SGHRS and CDR2 YFSETQ. Trimming removed 4 bases from V and 4 bases from J, with 15 bases in between. This CDR3 reads CASSPEGRQGANVLTF. The DNA for the CDR3 is TGCGCCAGCAGCCCGGAGGGCAGGCAAGGGGCCAACGTCCTGACTTTC.

A few counts support this clone. This sequence joins TRBV7-8 and TRBJ1-1; the D is unclear. This CDR3 has 15 residues. The V gene lost 3 bases and the J gene lost 1 base, with 12 bases spanning the gap. CDR1 is SGHVS, CDR2 FQNEAQ, per germline. The CDR3 sequence: CASSFLGRENTEAFF. In DNA, the CDR3 is TGTGCCAGCAGCTTCTTAGGACGGGAGAACACTGAAGCTTTCTTT.

V usage is TRBV5-8 and J usage is TRBJ2-2; TRBD1 matches at 12 bases. The J segment lost 5 bases and the V segment lost 2 bases, leaving 7 bases of the junction unmatched. Per the germline V gene, CDR1 is SGHTS and CDR2 is YDEGEE. The CDR3 has 17 amino acids. The CDR3 region is CASSFWGQGAKTGELFF. Written as DNA, the CDR3 is TGTGCCAGCAGCTTTTGGGGACAGGGGGCAAAGACCGGGGAGCTGTTTTTT.

The chain is built from TRBV4-1 and TRBJ2-1; 11 nucleotides agree with TRBD2. The germline gives CDR1 MGHRA, CDR2 YSYEKL. J lost 2 bases, V lost 3 bases, and 6 bases had no gene match. This CDR3 spans 17 amino acids. The CDR3 protein is CASSQLIAGGPYNEQFF. CDR3 nucleotides: TGCGCCAGCAGCCAGCTTATAGCGGGGGGGCCCTACAATGAGCAGTTCTTC.

This chain joins TRBV2 and TRBJ2-2; maybe TRBD1 (6 bases). With 6 bases removed from V and 1 base from J, the gap between germline ends came to 21 bases. This CDR3 spans 18 amino acids. Looked up from germline, CDR1 is SNHLY and CDR2 is FYNNEI. CDR3 in amino acids: CASRLTPQGQGNTGELFF. The CDR3 nucleotides read TGTGCCAGCAGATTGACACCTCAGGGGCAGGGGAACACCGGGGAGCTGTTTTTT.

V gene TRBV20-1 combines with J gene TRBJ2-3; D remains ambiguous. The CDR3 spans 11 residues. With 3 bases removed from V and 4 bases from J, the gap between germline ends came to 5 bases. The germline gives CDR1 DFQATT, CDR2 SNEGSKA (reference sequence). CDR3 bases: TGCAGTGCTAGCCGTTCAGATACGCAGTATTTT. This translates into CSASRSDTQYF.

A few counts support this clone. The chain employs TRBV5-6 and TRBJ1-5; D gene ambiguous. The CDR3 runs 16 residues. The V gene's germline CDR1 is SGHDT and CDR2 YYEEEE. V gave up 4 bases and J gave up 3 bases, with 17 bases separating them. The CDR3 nucleotides read TGTGCCAGCAGCATCGGAGGCAGGTTCGCCAATCAGCCCCAGCATTTT. Translated: CASSIGGRFANQPQHF.

The J gene is TRBJ2-5, the V gene TRBV18; TRBD2 might be the D (5 bases). The CDR3 has 15 amino acids. Trimming cost V 5 bases and J 1 base, with 14 bases left between them. Per the germline V gene, CDR1 is KGHSH and CDR2 is LQKENI. The CDR3 DNA reads as TGTGCCAGCTCAATGGGGAGTGAGGTCCAAGAGACCCAGTACTTC. It is translated as CASSMGSEVQETQYF.

V usage is TRBV7-9 and J usage is TRBJ2-7; perhaps TRBD1 as D (6 bases). V was shortened by 2 bases and J by 6 bases, with 8 bases between the two germline ends. CDR1 and CDR2 (germline): SEHNR, FQNEAQ (reference sequence). The CDR3 loop spans 12 amino acids. The CDR3 DNA reads TGTGCCAGCAGCTTATCCAGGGGCGAGCAGTACTTC. Residues: CASSLSRGEQYF.

The V and J genes are TRBV10-1 and TRBJ2-4; D not resolved. The CDR3 is 16 amino acids. V lost 7 bases and J 0 bases, leaving 16 bases between the germline ends. Germline V gene data show CDR1 as WNHNN and CDR2 as SYGVQD (reference sequence). The CDR3 protein is CASTESRNLAKNIQYF. CDR3 coding DNA: TGCGCCAGCACCGAAAGTAGAAACTTAGCCAAAAACATTCAGTACTTC.

The rearrangement uses TRBV15 and TRBJ2-1; D is possibly TRBD1 (6 bases). CDR1 LNHNV and CDR2 YYDKDF come from the germline V gene (reference sequence). V lost 0 bases, J lost 14 bases, and 26 bases lay in between. The CDR3 has 17 amino acids. CDR3 protein: CATSRDFNRDKQQLEFF. The CDR3 DNA reads TGTGCCACCAGCAGAGATTTCAACCGGGACAAACAACAACTGGAGTTCTTC. Complete variable domain (other parts from reference TRBV15 and TRBJ2-1): DAMVIQNPRYQVTQFGKPVTLSCSQTLNHNVMYWYQQKSSQAPKLLFHYYDKDFNNEADTPDNFQSRRPNTSFCFLDIRSPGLGDTAMYLCATSRDFNRDKQQLEFFGPGTRLTVL.

This chain links TRBV7-2 with TRBJ1-1; TRBD1 matches 7 bases. There are 15 residues in the CDR3. After removal of 1 base from V and 0 bases from J, the junction contained 2 bases not matched to a gene. CDR1 and CDR2 (germline): SGHTA, FQGNSA. The CDR3 is CASSLVQGVNTEAFF. The CDR3 DNA reads as TGTGCCAGCAGCTTAGTTCAGGGGGTGAACACTGAAGCTTTCTTT.

The chain recombines TRBV24-1 with TRBJ2-5; TRBD1 might be the D (5 bases). The V gene's germline CDR1 is KGHDR and CDR2 SFDVKD. CDR3 length equals 14 residues. The ends were cut back, 7 bases at V and 5 bases at J, with 16 bases in the middle. The CDR3 nucleotides are TGTGCCACCAGCCCGGGCAGGGCAGGGGAGACCCAGTACTTC. Protein sequence: CATSPGRAGETQYF.

The chain has TRBV5-8 and TRBJ2-5, with 9 bases matching TRBD2. This CDR3 spans 18 amino acids. Germline V gene data show CDR1 as SGHTS and CDR2 as YDEGEE. Trimming removed 4 bases from V and 2 bases from J; junction bases left unmatched: 15. The CDR3 here is CASSTGRRASGAQETQYF. CDR3 nucleotides: TGTGCCAGCAGCACCGGAAGACGGGCTAGCGGGGCACAAGAGACCCAGTACTTC.

The rearrangement links TRBV29-1 to TRBJ2-5; D may be TRBD1 (6 bases). The germline V gene has CDR1 SQVTM and CDR2 ANQGSEA. CDR3 length: 13 amino acids. Trimming removed 8 bases at V and 2 bases at J, with 15 bases between. CDR3 protein: CSLSNGQQETQYF. CDR3 nucleotide sequence: TGCAGCCTCAGTAACGGACAGCAAGAGACCCAGTACTTC.

V and J are TRBV11-2 and TRBJ1-4, with no clear D. V was cut by 4 bases and J by 5 bases, with 17 bases left in between. Looked up from germline, CDR1 is SGHAT and CDR2 is FQNNGV. The CDR3 sequence is 16 residues long. This CDR3 reads CASSSPISYNNEKLFF. Here the CDR3 DNA reads TGTGCCAGCAGCTCGCCCATCAGTTATAACAATGAAAAACTGTTTTTT.

The rearrangement uses TRBV19 and TRBJ2-1; 9 nucleotides align to TRBD1. Germline-derived CDR1 and CDR2 are LNHDA and SQIVND (reference sequence). V lost 10 bases to trimming and J lost 0 bases; unmatched junction nucleotides: 16. CDR3 length: 18 residues. This chain's CDR3 is CATSSGTGFVSSYNEQFF. For the CDR3, the DNA is TGTGCCACCTCAAGCGGGACAGGGTTCGTATCCTCCTACAATGAGCAGTTCTTC.

This chain joins TRBV7-9 and TRBJ2-2, with 9 bases identical to TRBD1. The germline CDR1 and CDR2 sequences are SEHNR and FQNEAQ (reference sequence). The CDR3 covers 15 residues. The V and J ends lost 4 bases and 6 bases, in that order; junction bases with no gene match: 6. Here the CDR3 reads CASSSGTGYSGELFF. CDR3 DNA: TGTGCCAGCAGCTCCGGGACAGGGTACTCCGGGGAGCTGTTTTTT.

The genes are TRBV3-1 (or the pseudogene TRBV3-2) and TRBJ1-5, with a weak D call TRBD1 (5 bases). With 4 bases removed from V and 0 bases from J, the gap between germline ends came to 10 bases. Germline CDR1 and CDR2: LGHDT and YNNKEL (reference sequence). This CDR3 is 15 amino acids long. In DNA form, the CDR3 reads TGTGCCAGCAGCCGCGGGGGTTATAGCAATCAGCCCCAGCATTTT. This encodes CASSRGGYSNQPQHF.